The 24 T cell receptor beta chains below were found in one sample sequenced in a study of cytomegalovirus exposure and HLA in healthy donors. This PCR relied on a set of 60 Vbeta primers and 13 Jbeta primers. TCRdb's table, derived via immunoSEQ multiplex PCR, lists solely in-frame clones and lacks some. The sample holds about 93,000 clones, about four fifths seen once. Sequenced sample: PBMCs. The source of these receptors is a middle-aged man in good health and CMV-seronegative.

The chain carries TRBV19 and TRBJ1-2; 7 bases match TRBD1. The CDR3 extends over 15 amino acids. V lost 7 bases to trimming and J lost 1 base; unmatched junction nucleotides: 9. The germline V gene encodes CDR1 LNHDA and CDR2 SQIVND (reference sequence). CDR3 in DNA: TGTGCCAGTATGAAGGGGGCTACCCTTAACTATGGCTACACCTTC. Encoded protein: CASMKGATLNYGYTF.

The sample holds a few counts of this clone. This rearrangement joins TRBV28 to TRBJ2-7; no clear D gene. The germline gives CDR1 MDHEN, CDR2 SYDVKM. V was trimmed by 6 bases and J by 4 bases, leaving 7 bases between them. There are 11 residues in the CDR3. The CDR3, as DNA: TGTGCCAGCAGCGGTACTTACGAGCAGTACTTC. It translates to CASSGTYEQYF.

The chain links TRBV5-1 to TRBJ2-7; D remains ambiguous. V lost 4 bases, J lost 6 bases, and 11 bases lay in between. CDR1 and CDR2 (germline): SGHRS, YFSETQ. This CDR3 comprises 12 residues. The chain's CDR3 is CASSPEVGEQYF. The CDR3 DNA follows: TGCGCCAGCAGCCCTGAGGTCGGCGAGCAGTACTTC.

V gene TRBV5-1 combines with J gene TRBJ2-6; TRBD1 is a possible D gene (6 bases). The CDR3 covers 17 residues. Trimming took off 0 bases at V and 4 bases at J, with 14 bases between the two ends. The germline gives CDR1 SGHRS, CDR2 YFSETQ. The CDR3 region has the DNA TGCGCCAGCAGCTTGGATGGCAGGGGTTCGGGGGCCAACGTCCTGACTTTC. Translated, it gives CASSLDGRGSGANVLTF.

Here the CDR3 reads CASSPVDRASTDTQYF. The CDR3 DNA reads as TGTGCCAGCTCACCAGTGGACAGGGCTAGCACAGATACGCAGTATTTT. The rearrangement uses TRBV18 and TRBJ2-3; TRBD1 matches 8 bases. Per the germline V gene, CDR1 is KGHSH and CDR2 is LQKENI. V lost 2 bases and J lost 0; bases outside the gene matches: 4. The CDR3 has 16 amino acids.

Here the CDR3 DNA reads TGTGCCAGCAACTATTTACCGGGACAGGGGACTTCCTACGAGCAGTACTTC. It yields the protein CASNYLPGQGTSYEQYF. The chain recombines TRBV9 with TRBJ2-7, with 10 positions matching TRBD1. After removal of 6 bases from V and 1 base from J, the junction contained 13 bases not matched to a gene. The CDR3 covers 17 residues. Germline V CDR1 and CDR2: SGDLS, YYNGEE.

The genes are TRBV6-5 and TRBJ2-7, with D tentatively TRBD1 (6 bases). CDR1 MNHEY and CDR2 SVGAGI come from the germline V gene. V was shortened by 0 bases and J by 0 bases, with 9 bases between the two germline ends. CDR3 size: 15 residues. The CDR3 protein is CASSYSDSRSYEQYF. The CDR3 nucleotides are TGTGCCAGCAGTTACTCGGACAGCCGCTCCTACGAGCAGTACTTC.

CDR3 protein: CASSEGQRAEVGETQYF. The DNA of the CDR3 is TGCGCCAGCAGTGAAGGCCAGCGGGCAGAAGTCGGAGAGACCCAGTACTTC. The V and J genes are TRBV10-1 and TRBJ2-5; D may be TRBD2 (6 bases). Looked up from germline, CDR1 is WNHNN and CDR2 is SYGVQD (reference sequence). V was clipped by 3 bases and J by 4 bases, with 21 bases between them. The CDR3 is 17 residues long.

This clone came up a few times. J is TRBJ1-2 and V is TRBV28, with D maybe TRBD1 (5 bases). Germline-derived CDR1 and CDR2 are MDHEN and SYDVKM. Deletions cut 10 bases from V and 5 bases from J, with 14 bases between. This CDR3 has 12 amino acids. Here the CDR3 reads CANVMGPYGYTF. As DNA, the CDR3 is TGTGCCAATGTGATGGGGCCTTATGGCTACACCTTC.

V and J are TRBV9 and TRBJ2-7; D is undetermined. Trimming stripped 0 bases from V and 2 bases from J, with 9 bases between. Germline V gene sequence: CDR1 SGDLS, CDR2 YYNGEE. This CDR3 has 14 amino acids. The DNA for the CDR3 is TGTGCCAGCAGCGTAGGGGCCACCCCCTACGAGCAGTACTTC. Translated: CASSVGATPYEQYF.

The chain joins TRBV29-1 to TRBJ2-3; no reliable D call. This CDR3 comprises 12 residues. CDR1 and CDR2 (germline): SQVTM, ANQGSEA. V was shortened by 6 bases and J by 0 bases, with 7 bases between the two germline ends. The CDR3 loop is CSVTPSTDTQYF. The CDR3 DNA reads as TGCAGCGTGACTCCTAGCACAGATACGCAGTATTTT.

The V and J genes are TRBV28 and TRBJ1-2; D is unclear. The germline CDR1 and CDR2 sequences are MDHEN and SYDVKM. The length of the CDR3 is 18 residues. V was clipped by 2 bases and J by 2 bases, with 21 bases between them. For the CDR3, the DNA is TGTGCCAGCAGTTTAATTGGTGGGATAGGTGGAGGGAACTATGGCTACACCTTC. It specifies CASSLIGGIGGGNYGYTF.

The chain combines TRBV19 with TRBJ2-7; no definite D call. Trimming cost V 5 bases and J 0 bases, with 8 bases left between them. There are 13 residues in the CDR3. The V gene's germline CDR1 is LNHDA and CDR2 SQIVND (reference sequence). CDR3 in amino acids: CASSPPGSYEQYF. DNA for the CDR3: TGTGCCAGTAGTCCCCCCGGCTCCTACGAGCAGTACTTC.

V usage is TRBV27 and J usage is TRBJ2-1, with a possible D match to TRBD2 (5 bases). V was shortened by 0 bases and J by 2 bases, with 14 bases between the two germline ends. CDR3 length: 17 amino acids. Germline values: CDR1 MNHEY, CDR2 SMNVEV (reference sequence). The CDR3 region has the DNA TGTGCCAGCAGTTTATCCCCCCTCAGCGGAGCCTACAATGAGCAGTTCTTC. Amino acids: CASSLSPLSGAYNEQFF.

The chain couples TRBV10-3 to TRBJ1-3; D possibly corresponds to TRBD1 (6 bases). The V gene's germline CDR1 is ENHRY and CDR2 SYGVKD. The CDR3 is made up of 13 amino acids. CDR3 sequence: CEGGSWVGNTIYF. The CDR3 region has the DNA TGTGAGGGGGGGTCGTGGGTTGGAAACACCATATATTTT.

The table lists this clone with a few counts. This chain connects TRBV29-1 to TRBJ2-2, with D perhaps matching TRBD2 (6 bases). Germline loops: CDR1 SQVTM, CDR2 ANQGSEA. V shed 1 base and J shed 7 bases, with 10 bases lying between them. This CDR3 region has 13 residues. The CDR3 coding sequence is TGCAGCGTTGAAGGGGGAGCGGGCGGGGAGCTGTTTTTT. Protein sequence: CSVEGGAGGELFF.

The genes are TRBV6-4 and TRBJ2-7; 7 bases agree with TRBD1. From germline, CDR1 is MRHNA and CDR2 SNTAGT. The CDR3 spans 15 residues. V lost 6 bases to trimming and J lost 0 bases; unmatched junction nucleotides: 8. The CDR3 is CASSLWDSPSYEQYF. CDR3 nucleotides: TGTGCCAGCAGCCTCTGGGACAGCCCCTCCTACGAGCAGTACTTC.

The J gene is TRBJ1-2, the V gene TRBV12-5; D is possibly TRBD1 (6 bases). CDR1 and CDR2 from the germline V gene are LGHNT and FRNRAP. V dropped 0 bases and J dropped 2 bases, with 13 bases sitting between them. The CDR3 loop spans 16 amino acids. CDR3 DNA: TGTGCTAGTGGTTTGGTAGTCTCCAGGGGAAACTATGGCTACACCTTC. Encoded protein: CASGLVVSRGNYGYTF.

The gene calls are TRBV21-1 and TRBJ2-1; the tabulated D call, TRBD2, remains unverified against the DNA. TRBV21-1 is a pseudogene locus. The CDR3 runs to 17 residues. CDR3 nucleotides: TGTGCCAGCAGCAAAGAGGACGGGAGGGGGATATACAATGAGCAGTTCTTC. This gives the protein CASSKEDGRGIYNEQFF.

The V gene is TRBV2, the J gene TRBJ2-7; no clear D gene. The CDR3 totals 13 residues. V lost 7 bases, J lost 2 bases, and 12 bases lay in between. The germline V gene encodes CDR1 SNHLY and CDR2 FYNNEI. The CDR3 reads CASILPLAYEQYF. CDR3 DNA: TGTGCCAGCATACTCCCTCTTGCCTACGAGCAGTACTTC.

This sequence joins TRBV7-9 and TRBJ1-1; tentatively, D is TRBD1 (6 bases). Germline V gene data show CDR1 as SEHNR and CDR2 as FQNEAQ (reference sequence). The V end was cut by 5 bases, the J end by 8 bases, with 12 bases between. This CDR3 spans 12 amino acids. For the CDR3, the DNA is TGTGCCAGCAGCCTGCTTGGGACAGAAGCTTTCTTT. It specifies CASSLLGTEAFF.

There are a few counts of this clone. The same CDR3 can be traced to other DNA sequences in this sample. The chain couples TRBV10-3 to TRBJ2-1; 8 bases agree with TRBD2. This CDR3 contains 12 residues. CDR1 is ENHRY and CDR2 is SYGVKD in the germline V gene. Trimming removed 10 bases from V and 9 bases from J; junction bases left unmatched: 8. The CDR3 DNA reads as TGTGCCACCGAGACTAGCGCCGGTGAGCAGTTCTTC. Translated, it gives CATETSAGEQFF.

With respect to this clone: Mismatch with germline at one junction end may stem from a read error. The chain joins TRBV29-1 to TRBJ1-2; 11 nucleotides line up with TRBD1. This CDR3 spans 15 amino acids. Germline loops: CDR1 SQVTM, CDR2 ANQGSEA. The CDR3 nucleotides read TGCAGCGTCGAAGGGGGGACAGGGGGTTTAGAGGGCTACACCTTC. Amino acids: CSVEGGTGGLEGYTF. The full variable domain, rest sourced from reference TRBV29-1 and TRBJ1-2, is SAVISQKPSRDICQRGTSLTIQCQVDSQVTMMFWYRQQPGQSLTLIATANQGSEATYESGFVIDKFPISRPNLTFSTLTVSNMSPEDSSIYLCSVEGGTGGLEGYTFGSGTRLTVV.

This chain links TRBV10-1 with TRBJ2-1, with 10 bases fitting TRBD2. Germline-derived CDR1 and CDR2 are WNHNN and SYGVQD (reference sequence). The CDR3 consists of 15 residues. Unmatched junction bases numbered 5, after V lost 5 bases and J lost 4 bases. CDR3 bases: TGCGCCAGCAGTCCCGGGACTAGCGCTTACAATGAGCAGTTCTTC. This codes for CASSPGTSAYNEQFF.